This paragraph reports one TCR beta chain. This clonotype was counted a few times. Its antigen remains undetermined. No base-level quality is on record; no much larger clone is a single base apart. The roughly 39 donors, aged roughly 6 to 90 years, were systemically healthy Caucasian individuals from Russia. Each donor gave around 9 milliliters of peripheral blood, collected into EDTA-treated Vacutainer tubes. PBMCs were isolated by Ficoll-Paque density-gradient centrifugation, with at least 6 million obtained per sample. Trizol reagent was used to extract total RNA from the PBMCs, yielding at least 6 micrograms per sample. For every donor, an aliquot of PBMCs went through flow cytometry to measure the percentages of naive CD45RAhigh/CD27high T cells. Receptors were amplified or captured by 5' RACE. Sequencing took place on an Illumina HiSeq 2500. The second PCR ran for about 7 to 11 cycles and used a J-beta primer mix along with a sample-barcoded 5' primer. A template-switch 5' adaptor carrying 12 random nucleotides introduced a unique molecular identifier onto each TCR beta cDNA molecule. At least 2.5 million CDR3-containing paired-end reads were obtained from each sample. All of the RNA was converted into first-strand cDNA using the Mint cDNA synthesis kit, with a TRBC-specific oligonucleotide serving as the primer. After uracil-DNA glycosylase treatment, a first 18-cycle PCR used universal primers M1SS and BC2_uni_R on all cDNA. The paper's processing steps were these. For normalization, 1 million high-quality reads, each with a distinct molecular identifier, were randomly selected from each sample. Reads sharing molecular identifiers were discarded rather than binned into consensus sequences. MiTCR, run with a Q25 quality threshold and the strictest error-elimination algorithm, handled CDR3 identification, clonotype clustering and error correction. A nonparametric unseen species model with Euler transformation was used to estimate lower-bound total TCR beta diversity. The raw public data were reprocessed by TCRdb itself: fastp quality trimming at Q25, MiXCR clonotype calling, in-frame beta chains only. Merged by CDR3 protein, the rows form single entries marked with the most common genes and DNA. Clone size and V and J calls follow TCRdb, not the original study. This sample is represented by more than 650,000 distinct CDR3 sequences; around 25% of them were singletons. The ten most abundant clones make up about 2.9% of the sample.

The CDR3 has 15 amino acids, counting the end cysteine and phenylalanine. Left in the record is the CDR3 DNA by itself, 45 bases read in frame from the first base. The germline V gene (reference sequence) provides CDR1 SEHNR and CDR2 FQNEAQ. V is shortened by 5 bases, J by 0 bases, and the region joining them spans 8 bases. This specimen belongs to a study of blood T cells in healthy people across ages (dated by TCRdb to the mid-2010s). Turning to the overall study: In model experiments, template switching captured roughly one uniquely barcoded TCR beta cDNA molecule for every two T cells. Using deep sequencing normalized with unique cDNA molecular identifiers, the study measured how TCR beta repertoire diversity changes with age. The donors were divided into four age groups: young (average approximately 16 years), middle-aged (almost 40), aged (approximately 62) and long-lived (around 87). Two additional independent replicas of 1 million unique cDNA reads from the same blood draw were analyzed for two donors (one aged 18 to 30 and one aged 80 or older).

The research as a whole found: Compared with the aged group, more naive CD4+ T cells, fewer expanded clones and increased TCR diversity were shown by the long-lived group, suggesting age selection. Observed TCR beta diversity per million T cells fell roughly linearly with age, and a significant reduction was already apparent by age approximately 40. Bulk unsorted PBMC profiling prevented conclusive comparison of naive and antigen-experienced compartments. Estimates of total diversity based on one million sequenced T cells were regarded as lower bounds and as underestimates. Observed TCR beta diversity correlated strongly with the percentage of naive T cells measured by flow cytometry. Donor CMV infection status was unknown, potentially confounding age-related changes in expanded clonotypes.

The same specimen was also included in a second study, on T cells of mothers and their children. Reported in the second study: Nine systemically healthy Caucasian individuals served as donors, namely three mothers together with their six children. cDNA synthesis consumed the entire amount of extracted RNA, loaded at approximately 1.6 ug RNA in each 15 ul reaction. In the second PCR, sample barcodes and 2-4 random nucleotides were introduced via the M1S primer. Over 8.5 million TCR beta CDR3 reads were obtained for each mother, and approximately 3 million reads were obtained for each child. TCR recombination output is similarly shaped by thymic selection in related and unrelated pairs, with a minor effect exerted by inherited differences. Normalized repertoire overlap was always slightly but never significantly higher in related than unrelated mother-child pairs. Persistent microchimeric T cell clones were not detected, at a sensitivity of roughly 100 clones per million clonotypes. To look for features that set related mother-child pairs apart from unrelated individuals, the researchers ran deep NGS to compare the TCR beta repertoires of mothers and children. On average, the children were approximately 11 +/- 4 years old, while the mothers were approximately 41 +/- 4 years old. Libraries were sequenced on Illumina HiSeq 2000 with 100+100 nt paired-end reads after adapter ligation with NEBNext reagents. To avoid cross-contamination, the mother libraries and the child libraries were prepared a month apart and sequenced in separate runs. For each donor, somewhere between about 500,000 and 2,300,000 distinct TCR beta clonotypes were identified. Naive TCR beta clonotypes were estimated from low-frequency clonotypes matched to each donor's FACS-determined naive share, without sorting.

The receptor chain draws on TRBV7-9 and TRBJ2-6, and TRBD2 may be the D gene, going by 6 matching bases. Sequencing was carried out using blood. The source of this sequence is a boy aged 5-17 years in good health. For the CDR3, the sequence is CASSDGSSGANVLTF. DNA sequence: TGTGCCAGCAGCGACGGGAGCTCTGGGGCCAACGTCCTGACTTTC.